This T cell receptor beta chain was identified in a study of T cell clonality in common variable immunodeficiency. Study-level points and caveats: Fewer TCRbeta clones were shared among CVID subjects than controls. Common variable immunodeficiency TCR beta sequences reportedly had fewer deletions and N-nucleotide insertions. The cause of increased CVID clonality remains unclear without subpopulation sequencing.

For at least one year, all CVID subjects received replacement immunoglobulin. No CVID subject was ill or on immunomodulatory drugs when sampled. This clone was recorded many times. Antigen unknown. With the read ending 3 residues before the CDR3 end, the germline J gene is used to fill in that end. Using immunoSEQ multiplex PCR, the repertoire was profiled, and TCRdb retains in-frame clones only, with some absent. The profile covers about 34,000 clones, none occurring a single time. The CDR3 extends over 13 amino acids. Germline CDR1 SGHAT, CDR2 FQNNGV. Trimming removed 6 bases at V and 0 bases at J, with 6 bases between.

This clonotype originated in a human donor with common variable immunodeficiency. This sequence joins TRBV11-2 and TRBJ1-3, with no clear D. Sequencing was done on a sample of peripheral blood mononuclear cells. CDR3: CASRRYSGNTIYF. The sequenced part of the CDR3 DNA is TGTGCCAGCAGAAGGTACTCTGGAAACACC.